This T cell receptor (beta chain) comes out of a study of OX40 agonist ivuxolimab in advanced cancers. Study outcomes and limitations: Expanded clones belonging to CD8+ T cells outnumbered, on average, those of CD4+. Clonal expansion by week 6 occurred in CD4+ and CD8+ blood T cells (at 0.1 to 3.0 mg/kg).

Losses at the gene ends were 4 bases for V and 2 bases for J; bases not matched to a gene: 5. CDR3 size: 14 residues. The germline CDR1 and CDR2 sequences are LNHDA and SQIVND (reference sequence). This clone is large in the sample. Its antigen is unknown. TCRdb's table, derived via immunoSEQ multiplex PCR, lists solely in-frame clones and lacks some. Of 25,000 to 30,000 clones listed, around four fifths are singletons. This TCR was recovered from an adult with an advanced solid tumor such as melanoma, head and neck, liver or kidney cancer. The J gene is TRBJ2-7, the V gene TRBV19, with 7 bases matching TRBD1. The starting material was CD4+ or CD8+ T cells sorted from blood, obtained in a trial of the OX40 agonist ivuxolimab. The CDR3 is CASSNRGDAYEQYF. CDR3 nucleotides: TGTGCCAGTAGTAACAGGGGCGATGCCTACGAGCAGTACTTC. Complete variable domain (other parts from reference TRBV19 and TRBJ2-7): DGGITQSPKYLFRKEGQNVTLSCEQNLNHDAMYWYRQDPGQGLRLIYYSQIVNDFQKGDIAEGYSVSREKKESFPLTVTSAQKNPTAFYLCASSNRGDAYEQYFGPGTRLTVT.